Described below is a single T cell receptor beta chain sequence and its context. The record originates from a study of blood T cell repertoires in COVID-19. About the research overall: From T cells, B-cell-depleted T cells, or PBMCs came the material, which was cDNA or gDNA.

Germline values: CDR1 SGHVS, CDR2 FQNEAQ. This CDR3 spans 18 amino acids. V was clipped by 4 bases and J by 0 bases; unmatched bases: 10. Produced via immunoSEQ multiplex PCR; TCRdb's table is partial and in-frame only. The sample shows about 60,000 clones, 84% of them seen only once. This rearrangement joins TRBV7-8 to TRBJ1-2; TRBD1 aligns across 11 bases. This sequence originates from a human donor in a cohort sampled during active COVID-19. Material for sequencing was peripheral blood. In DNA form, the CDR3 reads TGTGCCAGCAGCTACGGACCGGGACAGGGGGTATCTAACTATGGCTACACCTTC. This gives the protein CASSYGPGQGVSNYGYTF.